The T cell receptor beta chain described here comes from a study of cytomegalovirus exposure and HLA in healthy donors. Study-wide context: The study's early data release held about 85 million unique TCRs from HLA-typed donors. Findings and limits, study-wide: Most observed TCR sequences were rare, whereas some public TCRs were detected in many donors.

The PCR had 60 Vbeta and 13 Jbeta primers. This table comes from immunoSEQ multiplex PCR, and its TCRdb copy is limited to in-frame clones, with some not included. The profile shows 70,000 to 95,000 clones, 60% to 85% of them singletons. With respect to this clone: Its antigen is undetermined.

The CDR3 sequence is 15 residues long. The germline CDR1 and CDR2 sequences are KGHSH and LQKENI. V was clipped by 2 bases and J by 5 bases, with 16 bases between them. The TCR comes from a man between 25 and 39 years old in good health and CMV-seropositive. The chain has TRBV18 and TRBJ2-7, with D maybe TRBD1 (6 bases). The sequencing sample was made of PBMCs. CDR3 in DNA: TGTGCCAGCTCACCAAAGCAGGGGACGAGGAACGAGCAGTACTTC. This translates into CASSPKQGTRNEQYF.